This T cell receptor beta chain is from a study of resident and recirculating memory T cells in vitiligo. This clone has only one observation. No patient showed confetti depigmentation, a clinical sign of active disease. Anyone treated within the previous three months was excluded. This CDR3 is built from 14 residues. V lost 3 bases and J 1 base, leaving 9 bases between the germline ends. Germline V gene sequence: CDR1 LGHNA, CDR2 YSLEER. Assay used: immunoSEQ multiplex PCR; TCRdb lists only in-frame clones, some missing. The data hold 40,000 to 50,000 clones, with around 90% observed a single time. The receptor was isolated from a male donor with vitiligo. Input material: blood. The chain carries TRBV4-3 and TRBJ1-1; possibly TRBD1 for D (6 bases). In nucleotides, the CDR3 is TGCGCCAGCAGCCACCCGACAGGGAACACTGAAGCTTTCTTT. It translates to CASSHPTGNTEAFF.